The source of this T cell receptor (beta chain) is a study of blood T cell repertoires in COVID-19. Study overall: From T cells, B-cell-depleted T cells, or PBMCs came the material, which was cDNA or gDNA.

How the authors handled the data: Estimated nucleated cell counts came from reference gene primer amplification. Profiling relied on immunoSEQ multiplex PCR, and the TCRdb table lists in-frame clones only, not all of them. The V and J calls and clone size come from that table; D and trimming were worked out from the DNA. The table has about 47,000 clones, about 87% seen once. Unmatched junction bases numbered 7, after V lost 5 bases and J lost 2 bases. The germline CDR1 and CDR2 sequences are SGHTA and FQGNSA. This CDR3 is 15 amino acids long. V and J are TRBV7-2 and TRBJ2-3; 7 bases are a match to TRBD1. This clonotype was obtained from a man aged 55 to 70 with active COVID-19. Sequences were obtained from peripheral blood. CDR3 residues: CASSAGTDLTDTQYF. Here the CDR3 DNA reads TGTGCCAGCAGCGCCGGGACAGACCTCACAGATACGCAGTATTTT.